This T cell receptor beta chain originates from a study of CD8 T cells in ankylosing spondylitis. Findings and caveats of the study: Several of the motif variants were reported before in synovial fluid and blood from reactive arthritis. It appeared that ankylosing spondylitis blood was characterized by a TCR beta motif of roughly 8 highly homologous variants.

Germline CDR1 is LGHDT and CDR2 is YNNKEL (reference sequence). The CDR3 is 16 amino acids. Losses at the gene ends were 4 bases for V and 3 bases for J; bases not matched to a gene: 9. With respect to this clonotype: Its antigen remains unknown.

TCRdb reprocessed the 5' RACE reads via MiXCR and lists one record per CDR3 protein. The sample shows fewer than 35,000 distinct CDR3 sequences, 14% of them seen only once. Sequenced: blood. The rearrangement uses TRBV3-1 and TRBJ2-1; TRBD1 matches 7 bases. The TCR was taken from a male donor with ankylosing spondylitis or in good health (not recorded which). CDR3 DNA sequence: TGTGCCAGCAGCCGGAGACAGGGCGGCATCTACAATGAGCAGTTCTTC. Its protein product is CASSRRQGGIYNEQFF.